This T cell receptor beta chain was observed in a study of cytomegalovirus exposure and HLA in healthy donors. General study points: What a later analysis showed was that several of the most significant clusters appeared linked to common viral pathogens. It was only CMV serostatus that was available as immune exposure information. A list of about 180 TCR beta chains associated with cytomegalovirus was given. Presence/absence analyses assumed roughly uniform sequencing depth across donors, which may not hold.

With 60 Vbeta and 13 Jbeta primers, the PCR was carried out. The table came from immunoSEQ multiplex PCR; TCRdb's copy has only in-frame clones and leaves some out. The sample carries 160,000 or so clones, roughly 80% recorded once. Of note for this clone: Its antigen is not identified.

This receptor was obtained from a man aged 30 to 45 in good health and CMV-seronegative. The specimen was PBMCs.

The CDR3 nucleotides are TGCGCCAGCAGCCAAGGGGTCCGGGACGAGCAGTACTTC. Translated: CASSQGVRDEQYF. The J gene is TRBJ2-7, the V gene TRBV4-1, with D unclear. The V end lost 1 base, the J end lost 5 bases, and 9 bases lay between the germline ends. The CDR3 has 13 residues. CDR1 is MGHRA, CDR2 YSYEKL, per germline.